The 5 T cell receptor beta chains below were found in one sample sequenced in a study of post-analysis software for immune sequencing data. These TCRs' antigens remain unknown. General observations from the study: The five TRBV segments detected at higher frequency in patients than in controls included TRBV5-6, TRBV5-1 and TRBV20-1.

The TCR beta cDNA libraries carried unique molecular identifiers. TCRdb reanalysed the PCR reads using MiXCR and keeps one entry per CDR3 protein. The table shows under 650,000 distinct CDR3 sequences, with roughly 40% occurring only once. Sequencing input: blood. These receptors all come from a girl aged 10 to 17 with multiple sclerosis.

To note about this clonotype: The CDR3 carries no conserved terminal phenylalanine or tryptophan, so it likely arises from a read error. The chain recombines TRBV12-3 or TRBV12-4 with TRBJ1-2; D remains unclear. CDR3 length: 12 residues. The V and J ends lost 6 bases and 8 bases respectively, with 13 bases between them. CDR3 coding DNA: TGTGCCAGCAGCTCTGTCAGCGGCGGCTACACCCTC. Protein: CASSSVSGGYTL.

This clonotype has more than one count but fewer than ten. This CDR3 is CSAREWGRQGVGYTF. CDR3 bases: TGCAGTGCTAGAGAGTGGGGGCGACAGGGGGTCGGCTACACCTTC. J is TRBJ1-2 and V is TRBV20-1, with TRBD1 matching 9 bases. After removal of 0 bases from V and 8 bases from J, the junction contained 10 bases not matched to a gene. Germline V lookup: CDR1 DFQATT, CDR2 SNEGSKA (reference sequence). This CDR3 spans 15 amino acids.

This sequence joins TRBV12-3 or TRBV12-4 and TRBJ2-7; TRBD1 is a possible D gene (8 bases). V dropped 7 bases and J dropped 3 bases, with 13 bases sitting between them. The CDR3 is 13 amino acids. The CDR3 DNA follows: TGTGCCAGCAACAGGGGGGGGCTCTACGAGCAGTACTTC. This sequence encodes CASNRGGLYEQYF.

This clonotype was seen only a few times. The rearrangement joins TRBV6-6 to TRBJ2-7; D perhaps matches TRBD1 (5 bases). In germline, CDR1 is MNHNY, CDR2 SVGAGI (reference sequence). V was clipped by 2 bases and J by 3 bases, with 14 bases between them. The CDR3 sequence is 15 residues long. The CDR3 DNA is TGTGCCAGCAGTTACCCTTCCCCCGGACACTACGAGCAGTACTTC. Encoded protein: CASSYPSPGHYEQYF.

The chain is built from TRBV5-1 and TRBJ2-5; perhaps D is TRBD1 or TRBD2 (6 bases each). The CDR3 runs 15 residues. Germline CDR1 reads SGHRS; CDR2 reads YFSETQ. Trimming pared 4 bases from V and 1 base from J, leaving 14 bases between. The CDR3 sequence is CASSPRWGAQETQYF. The CDR3, as DNA: TGCGCCAGCAGCCCCCGTTGGGGGGCCCAAGAGACCCAGTACTTC.